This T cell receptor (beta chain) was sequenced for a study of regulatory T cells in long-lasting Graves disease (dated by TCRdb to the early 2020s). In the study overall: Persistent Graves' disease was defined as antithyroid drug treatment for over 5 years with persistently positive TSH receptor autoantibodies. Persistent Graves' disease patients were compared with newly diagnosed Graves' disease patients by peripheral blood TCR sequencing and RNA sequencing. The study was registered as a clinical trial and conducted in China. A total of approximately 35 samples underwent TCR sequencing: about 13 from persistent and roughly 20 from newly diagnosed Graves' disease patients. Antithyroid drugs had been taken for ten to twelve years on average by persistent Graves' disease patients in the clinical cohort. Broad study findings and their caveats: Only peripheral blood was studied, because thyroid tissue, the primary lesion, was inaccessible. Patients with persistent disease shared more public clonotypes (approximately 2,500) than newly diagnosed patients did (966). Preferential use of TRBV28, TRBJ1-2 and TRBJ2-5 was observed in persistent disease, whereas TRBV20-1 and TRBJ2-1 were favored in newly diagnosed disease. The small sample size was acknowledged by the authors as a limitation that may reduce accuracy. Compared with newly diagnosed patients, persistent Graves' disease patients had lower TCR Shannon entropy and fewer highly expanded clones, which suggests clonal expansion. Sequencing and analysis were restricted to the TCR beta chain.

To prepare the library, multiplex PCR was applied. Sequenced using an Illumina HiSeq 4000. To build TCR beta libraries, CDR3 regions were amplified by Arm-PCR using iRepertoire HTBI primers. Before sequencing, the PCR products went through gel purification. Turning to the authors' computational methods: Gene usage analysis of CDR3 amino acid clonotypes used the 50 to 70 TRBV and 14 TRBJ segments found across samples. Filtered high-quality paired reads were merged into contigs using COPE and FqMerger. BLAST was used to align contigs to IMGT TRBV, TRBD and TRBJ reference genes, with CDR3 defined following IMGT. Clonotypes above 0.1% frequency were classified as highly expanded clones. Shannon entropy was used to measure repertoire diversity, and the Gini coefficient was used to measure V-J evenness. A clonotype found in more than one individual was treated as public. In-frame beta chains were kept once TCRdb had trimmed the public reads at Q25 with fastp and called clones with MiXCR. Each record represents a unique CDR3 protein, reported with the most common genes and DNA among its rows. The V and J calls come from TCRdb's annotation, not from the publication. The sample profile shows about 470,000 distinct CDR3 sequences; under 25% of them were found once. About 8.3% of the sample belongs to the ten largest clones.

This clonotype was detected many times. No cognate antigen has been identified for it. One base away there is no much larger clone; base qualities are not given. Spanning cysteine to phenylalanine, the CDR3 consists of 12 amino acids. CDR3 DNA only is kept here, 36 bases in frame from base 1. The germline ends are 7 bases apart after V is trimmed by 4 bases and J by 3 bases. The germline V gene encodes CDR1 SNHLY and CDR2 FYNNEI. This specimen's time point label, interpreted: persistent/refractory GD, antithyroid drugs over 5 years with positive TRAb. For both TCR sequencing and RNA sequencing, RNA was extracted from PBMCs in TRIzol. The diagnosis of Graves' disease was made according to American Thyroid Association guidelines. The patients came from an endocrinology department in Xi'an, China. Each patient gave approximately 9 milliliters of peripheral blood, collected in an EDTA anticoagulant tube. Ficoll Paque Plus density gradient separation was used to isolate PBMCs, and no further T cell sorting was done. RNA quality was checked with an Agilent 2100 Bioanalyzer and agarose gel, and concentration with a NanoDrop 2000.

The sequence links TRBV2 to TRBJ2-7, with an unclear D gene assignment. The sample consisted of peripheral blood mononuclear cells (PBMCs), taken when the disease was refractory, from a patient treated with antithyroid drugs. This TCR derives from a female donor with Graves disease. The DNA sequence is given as TGTGCCAGCAGTGGCAGCTACTACGAGCAGTACTTC. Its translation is CASSGSYYEQYF.